A selection of T cell receptor beta chains follows, all from one sample in a study of T cell responses to AZD1222 COVID-19 vaccine. The repertoire was sequenced with immunoSEQ multiplex PCR; TCRdb's copy has only in-frame clones and lacks some. The table has roughly 270,000 clones, 94% seen once. The sequencing here drew on peripheral blood, taken 28 days after the second AZD1222 dose. The source of these receptors is an adult who received the AZD1222 COVID-19 vaccine. CDR3s include the opening cysteine and the closing phenylalanine or tryptophan.

j_gene: TRBJ1-3
v_gene: TRBV30
CDR3aa: CAWRWSSGNTIYF

j_gene: TRBJ2-5
v_gene: TRBV19
CDR3aa: CASSLRGARRTQYF

j_gene: TRBJ1-2
v_gene: TRBV30
CDR3aa: CAWSVGQNYGYTF

j_gene: TRBJ2-3
v_gene: TRBV7-3
CDR3aa: CASSPGASGGTDTQYF

j_gene: TRBJ2-2
v_gene: TRBV28
CDR3aa: CASSLPAGGGELFF

j_gene: TRBJ1-2
v_gene: TRBV7-9
CDR3aa: CASSSSGRELYGYTF

j_gene: TRBJ2-7
v_gene: TRBV5-1
CDR3aa: CASNALAPPYEQYF

j_gene: TRBJ2-5
v_gene: TRBV12-3/TRBV12-4
CDR3aa: CASNQLASETQYF

j_gene: TRBJ2-6
v_gene: TRBV5-5
CDR3aa: CASSLAGGYGANVLTF

j_gene: TRBJ2-7
v_gene: TRBV5-6
CDR3aa: CASRKSGGYYEQYF

j_gene: TRBJ2-5
v_gene: TRBV18
CDR3aa: CASSPEPRQQETQYF

j_gene: TRBJ2-7
v_gene: TRBV5-1
CDR3aa: CASSLLRSSYEQYF

j_gene: TRBJ1-6
v_gene: TRBV7-2
CDR3aa: CASTPAGASLNSPLHF

j_gene: TRBJ2-2
v_gene: TRBV5-1
CDR3aa: CASSPAGDTGELFF

j_gene: TRBJ1-3
v_gene: TRBV5-4
CDR3aa: CASSLAAADTIYF

j_gene: TRBJ1-4
v_gene: TRBV6-5
CDR3aa: CASSRVLLGNEKLFF

j_gene: TRBJ2-1
v_gene: TRBV2
CDR3aa: CASSDYIGEQFF

j_gene: TRBJ1-3
v_gene: TRBV11-2
CDR3aa: CASSLGGIYSGNTIYF

j_gene: TRBJ1-6
v_gene: TRBV3-1/TRBV3-2
CDR3aa: CASSPEYSSPLHF

j_gene: TRBJ2-7
v_gene: TRBV3-1/TRBV3-2
CDR3aa: CASSYRDSYEQYF

j_gene: TRBJ1-6
v_gene: TRBV28
CDR3aa: CASSGTERVQSPLVF

j_gene: TRBJ2-5
v_gene: TRBV19
CDR3aa: CASRTTGGAFETQYF

j_gene: TRBJ2-3
v_gene: TRBV19
CDR3aa: CASSDTGTSGRDTQYF

j_gene: TRBJ1-1
v_gene: TRBV7-6
CDR3aa: CASSSPDRGDTEAFF

j_gene: TRBJ2-1
v_gene: TRBV21-1
CDR3aa: CASSKPSPEEDSSYNEQFF

j_gene: TRBJ1-5
v_gene: TRBV2
CDR3aa: CASSPSADRGSQPQHF

j_gene: TRBJ1-2
v_gene: TRBV5-4
CDR3aa: CASSLKQGAGYGYTF